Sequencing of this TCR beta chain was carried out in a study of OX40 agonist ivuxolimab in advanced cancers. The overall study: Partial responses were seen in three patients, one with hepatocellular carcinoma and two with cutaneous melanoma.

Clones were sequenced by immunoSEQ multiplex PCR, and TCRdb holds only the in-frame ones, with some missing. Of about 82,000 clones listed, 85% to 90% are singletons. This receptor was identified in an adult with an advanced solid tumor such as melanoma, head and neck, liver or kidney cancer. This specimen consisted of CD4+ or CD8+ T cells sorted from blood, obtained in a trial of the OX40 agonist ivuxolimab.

The CDR3 nucleotides are TGCAGCGTTGACAGCCATCTGAGAAGGGGGGAGACCCAGTACTTC. Encoded protein: CSVDSHLRRGETQYF. The chain uses TRBV29-1 and TRBJ2-5, with D tentatively TRBD1 (6 bases). CDR1 is SQVTM, CDR2 ANQGSEA, per germline. V was shortened by 3 bases and J by 5 bases, with 19 bases between the two germline ends. The CDR3 loop spans 15 amino acids.